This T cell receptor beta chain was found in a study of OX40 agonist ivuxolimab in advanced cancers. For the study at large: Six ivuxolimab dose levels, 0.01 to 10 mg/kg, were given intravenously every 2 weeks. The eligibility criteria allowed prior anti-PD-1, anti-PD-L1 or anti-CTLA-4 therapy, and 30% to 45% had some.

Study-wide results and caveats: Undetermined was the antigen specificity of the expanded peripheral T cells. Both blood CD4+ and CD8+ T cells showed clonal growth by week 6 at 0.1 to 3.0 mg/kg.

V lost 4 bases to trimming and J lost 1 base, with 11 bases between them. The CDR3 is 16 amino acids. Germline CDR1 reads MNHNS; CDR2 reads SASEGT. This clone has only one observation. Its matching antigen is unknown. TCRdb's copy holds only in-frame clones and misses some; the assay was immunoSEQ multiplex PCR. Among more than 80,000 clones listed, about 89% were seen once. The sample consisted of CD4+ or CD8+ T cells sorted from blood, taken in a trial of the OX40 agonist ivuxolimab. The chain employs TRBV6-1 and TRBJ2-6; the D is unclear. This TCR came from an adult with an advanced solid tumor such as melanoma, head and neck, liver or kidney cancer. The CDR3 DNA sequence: TGTGCCAGCAGTGTGACTTTAGAATCTGGGGCCAACGTCCTGACTTTC. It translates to CASSVTLESGANVLTF.